One sample yielded the 27 T cell receptor beta chains listed below, sequenced in a study of cytomegalovirus exposure and HLA in healthy donors. Both 60 Vbeta primers and 13 Jbeta primers went into the PCR. Measured with immunoSEQ multiplex PCR; TCRdb has only the in-frame clones, and not every one. Of some 160,000 clones listed, approximately 80% are singletons. Sequenced material: PBMCs. The origin of the receptors is a man in his fifties in good health and CMV-seropositive.

This chain connects TRBV28 to TRBJ1-3; 8 nucleotides match TRBD1. The CDR3 runs 15 residues. Germline trimming cut 6 bases from V and 2 bases from J; bases unmatched to any gene: 6. From germline, CDR1 is MDHEN and CDR2 SYDVKM. The CDR3 DNA reads TGTGCCAGCAGGTGGGACAGGCGACCTGGAAACACCATATATTTT. Translation gives CASRWDRRPGNTIYF.

The CDR3 region is CASSLARSNNEQFF. The DNA of the CDR3 is TGCGCCAGCAGCTTGGCCAGGTCAAACAATGAGCAGTTCTTC. The chain carries TRBV5-1 and TRBJ2-1; D gene ambiguous. The CDR3 spans 14 residues. Germline V gives CDR1 SGHRS, CDR2 YFSETQ. The V gene lost 0 bases and the J gene lost 5 bases, with 9 bases spanning the gap.

The V gene is TRBV25-1, the J gene TRBJ1-4; D is perhaps TRBD1 (5 bases). The germline gives CDR1 MGHDK, CDR2 SYGVNS. The V gene lost 5 bases and the J gene lost 7 bases, with 17 bases spanning the gap. The CDR3 totals 15 residues. The CDR3 nucleotides read TGTGCCAGCAGTCCCTCCCGGGGGGATGGTGAAAAACTGTTTTTT. Protein product: CASSPSRGDGEKLFF.

There are a few counts of this clone. The genes are TRBV6-5 and TRBJ2-3; 8 bases align to TRBD1. Germline lookup yields CDR1 MNHEY and CDR2 SVGAGI. With V trimmed by 0 bases and J by 2 bases, 1 base remained unmatched. This CDR3 is 15 amino acids long. The CDR3 here is CASSYSQGATDTQYF. The CDR3 DNA is TGTGCCAGCAGTTACTCGCAGGGGGCCACAGATACGCAGTATTTT.

V is TRBV18 and J is TRBJ1-2; 8 nucleotides line up with TRBD1. This CDR3 is built from 15 residues. V was clipped by 1 base and J by 7 bases; unmatched bases: 8. The germline V gene encodes CDR1 KGHSH and CDR2 LQKENI. The CDR3 sequence is CASSPQGQGSAGYTF. In DNA form, the CDR3 reads TGTGCCAGCTCACCACAAGGACAGGGTTCGGCTGGCTACACCTTC.

The genes are TRBV9 and TRBJ1-4; D possibly corresponds to TRBD1 (6 bases). The CDR3 is 13 residues long. Germline V gene lookup returns CDR1 SGDLS and CDR2 YYNGEE. Deletions cut 3 bases from V and 5 bases from J, with 8 bases between. This CDR3 reads CASSGQANEKLFF. Written as DNA, the CDR3 is TGTGCCAGCAGCGGACAGGCAAATGAAAAACTGTTTTTT.

The V gene is TRBV2, the J gene TRBJ1-6; 9 nucleotides line up with TRBD1. Trimming took 1 base from V and 10 from J; bases not matched to a gene: 5. Germline loops: CDR1 SNHLY, CDR2 FYNNEI. The CDR3 totals 15 residues. The DNA for the CDR3 is TGTGCCAGCAGTGAAGGGGGACAGGGAAAATCACCCCTCCACTTT. This sequence encodes CASSEGGQGKSPLHF.

V and J are TRBV9 and TRBJ2-2; D is perhaps TRBD2 (6 bases). Trimming pared 4 bases from V and 6 bases from J, leaving 31 bases between. This CDR3 comprises 20 residues. Per the germline V gene, CDR1 is SGDLS and CDR2 is YYNGEE. As DNA, the CDR3 is TGTGCCAGCAGCCCAAAGACGGGAGAGACTGAGGGTCTGGCAGCCGGGGAGCTGTTTTTT. As protein: CASSPKTGETEGLAAGELFF.

V gene TRBV28 combines with J gene TRBJ1-6; D is unclear. The ends were cut back, 2 bases at V and 0 bases at J, with 11 bases in the middle. The CDR3 sequence is 17 residues long. Per germline, CDR1 MDHEN and CDR2 SYDVKM. The CDR3 DNA reads as TGTGCCAGCAGTTTAGACACGGGGAGCTCCTATAATTCACCCCTCCACTTT. This codes for CASSLDTGSSYNSPLHF.

This chain uses TRBV7-9 with TRBJ1-6; 9 positions match TRBD1. CDR3 length: 17 amino acids. Germline CDR1 SEHNR, CDR2 FQNEAQ (reference sequence). Trimming at V came to 1 base and at J to 9 bases, leaving 10 bases not matched to a gene. The CDR3 here is CASSLGATGGFGSPLHF. As DNA, the CDR3 is TGTGCCAGCAGCTTAGGTGCGACAGGGGGTTTTGGTTCACCCCTCCACTTT.

The rearrangement uses TRBV7-2 and TRBJ1-4; D is unclear. The CDR3 is 16 amino acids. Germline V gene sequence: CDR1 SGHTA, CDR2 FQGNSA. The V gene lost 1 base and the J gene lost 0 bases, with 9 bases spanning the gap. The CDR3 bases are TGTGCCAGCAGCTTAGGGACTTTCACAACTAATGAAAAACTGTTTTTT. Its protein is CASSLGTFTTNEKLFF. Variable domain in full (rest from reference TRBV7-2 and TRBJ1-4): GAGVSQSPSNKVTEKGKDVELRCDPISGHTALYWYRQSLGQGLEFLIYFQGNSAPDKSGLPSDRFSAERTGGSVSTLTIQRTQQEDSAVYLCASSLGTFTTNEKLFFGSGTQLSVL.

This clone appeared a single time. Mismatch with germline at one junction end may stem from a read error. The V gene is TRBV7-7, the J gene TRBJ2-2, with 11 nucleotides matching TRBD2. Germline V gene sequence: CDR1 SSHAT, CDR2 FNYEAQ (reference sequence). There are 15 residues in the CDR3. In nucleotides, the CDR3 is TGTGCTAGCAGCTTGGGACTAGCGGCCGCCGGGGAGCTGTTTTTT. Translation gives CASSLGLAAAGELFF.

This chain uses TRBV7-9 with TRBJ2-2, with TRBD2 identical over 15 bases. The CDR3 is 19 residues long. The germline V gene encodes CDR1 SEHNR and CDR2 FQNEAQ (reference sequence). Losses at the gene ends were 5 bases for V and 2 bases for J; bases not matched to a gene: 9. The CDR3 bases are TGTGCCAGCAGCCAACCAGGGACTAGCGGGGGGCCTAACACCGGGGAGCTGTTTTTT. Its protein product is CASSQPGTSGGPNTGELFF.

V usage is TRBV4-2 and J usage is TRBJ1-2; perhaps TRBD1 as D (6 bases). The germline V and J ends were trimmed by 0 bases and 2 bases, with 10 bases remaining between them. This CDR3 is built from 15 residues. The germline V gene has CDR1 LGHNA and CDR2 YNFKEQ. CDR3 amino acids: CASSQDRQGNYGYTF. The CDR3 bases are TGTGCCAGCAGCCAAGATCGGCAGGGGAACTATGGCTACACCTTC.

The J gene is TRBJ1-3, the V gene TRBV4-1, with 9 bases matching TRBD1. The CDR3 has 19 amino acids. Germline assignment: CDR1 MGHRA and CDR2 YSYEKL. The V gene end was trimmed by 4 bases and the J gene end by 4 bases; junction bases not matched to a gene: 17. The CDR3 sequence is CASSREFRTTGGAGNTIYF. CDR3 sequence (DNA): TGCGCCAGCAGCCGGGAATTCCGAACTACAGGGGGCGCGGGAAACACCATATATTTT.

The chain joins TRBV4-3 to TRBJ1-6; D call uncertain. The CDR3 extends over 14 amino acids. Per the germline V gene, CDR1 is LGHNA and CDR2 is YSLEER. Between the trimmed V and J ends, which lost 0 bases and 7 bases, there was a span of 7 bases. CDR3 sequence: CASSQDSSNSPLHF. The CDR3 DNA sequence: TGCGCCAGCAGCCAAGACAGTTCGAATTCACCCCTCCACTTT.

J is TRBJ1-1 and V is TRBV19; TRBD1 might be the D (5 bases). Per the germline V gene, CDR1 is LNHDA and CDR2 is SQIVND (reference sequence). Between the trimmed V and J ends, which lost 5 bases and 1 base, there was a span of 14 bases. The CDR3 has 15 amino acids. The CDR3 is CASSPRQRQNTEAFF. As DNA, the CDR3 is TGTGCCAGTAGTCCCCGACAGAGACAGAACACTGAAGCTTTCTTT.

This chain uses TRBV5-1 with TRBJ2-7; 8 bases map to TRBD1. CDR3 length equals 14 residues. In germline, CDR1 is SGHRS, CDR2 YFSETQ. V shed 4 bases and J 5 bases; nucleotides not matched to a gene: 8. CDR3 in amino acids: CASSPRQGPNEQYF. Here the CDR3 DNA reads TGCGCCAGCAGCCCTAGACAGGGGCCAAACGAGCAGTACTTC.

This chain joins TRBV7-9 and TRBJ2-1, with 7 bases lining up with TRBD1. The CDR3 is 14 residues long. CDR1 is SEHNR and CDR2 is FQNEAQ in the germline V gene (reference sequence). Trimming cost V 4 bases and J 5 bases; bases outside gene matches: 5. The CDR3 DNA reads as TGTGCCAGCAGCTACAGGGGTTTGGACAATGAGCAGTTCTTC. It translates to CASSYRGLDNEQFF.

V gene TRBV27 combines with J gene TRBJ2-5; D possibly corresponds to TRBD2 (7 bases). The CDR3 totals 14 residues. Per germline, CDR1 MNHEY and CDR2 SMNVEV (reference sequence). V lost 1 base to trimming and J lost 4 bases, with 10 bases between them. Written as DNA, the CDR3 is TGTGCCAGCAGTTTATGGGGGGGCGCAGAGACCCAGTACTTC. As protein: CASSLWGGAETQYF.

This clone appeared a few times. The chain uses TRBV5-6 and TRBJ2-3; D remains unclear. V shed 0 bases and J shed 4 bases, with 12 bases lying between them. Germline V gene lookup returns CDR1 SGHDT and CDR2 YYEEEE. The CDR3 consists of 15 residues. The chain's CDR3 is CASSLGWPYADTQYF. DNA of the CDR3: TGTGCCAGCAGCTTGGGGTGGCCGTATGCAGATACGCAGTATTTT.

Here the CDR3 DNA reads TGTGCCAGCTCTAACCGGGACAGGGATATTCCCGGGGAGCTGTTTTTT. Translation gives CASSNRDRDIPGELFF. V usage is TRBV11-3 and J usage is TRBJ2-2, with 9 positions matching TRBD1. The germline V gene has CDR1 SGHNT and CDR2 YENEEA. The CDR3 contains 16 residues. Trimming at V came to 8 bases and at J to 6 bases, leaving 13 bases not matched to a gene.

The chain couples TRBV5-1 to TRBJ2-7; perhaps TRBD1 as D (5 bases). V was shortened by 0 bases and J by 2 bases, with 12 bases between the two germline ends. Per germline, CDR1 SGHRS and CDR2 YFSETQ. The CDR3 length is 15 residues. CDR3: CASSLAQGLTYEQYF. The CDR3 DNA reads TGCGCCAGCAGCTTGGCCCAGGGCTTAACCTACGAGCAGTACTTC.

This clone was found a few times. The J gene is TRBJ2-3, the V gene TRBV11-3, with D possibly TRBD1 on 6 matching bases. The CDR3 length is 15 residues. Germline CDR1 is SGHNT and CDR2 is YENEEA. V was clipped by 0 bases and J by 7 bases, with 14 bases between them. CDR3 residues: CASSLEGGISNTQYF. The CDR3 DNA is TGTGCCAGCAGCTTAGAAGGGGGAATTTCGAATACGCAGTATTTT.

The chain couples TRBV29-1 to TRBJ1-2; the D is unclear. CDR3 size: 10 residues. Trimming left V 7 bases short and J 10 bases short, with 13 bases between. CDR1 is SQVTM and CDR2 is ANQGSEA in the germline V gene. CDR3 loop: CSAFGSFYTF. The CDR3, as DNA: TGCAGCGCCTTCGGGTCGTTCTACACCTTC.

This clone was observed a single time. Here the CDR3 reads CASSLRTSGARRETQYF. The CDR3, as DNA: TGTGCCAGCAGCCTCCGGACTAGCGGGGCCCGGAGAGAGACCCAGTACTTC. The rearrangement uses TRBV7-2 and TRBJ2-5, with 12 bases matching TRBD2. The CDR3 spans 17 residues. Germline V gene lookup returns CDR1 SGHTA and CDR2 FQGNSA. The V and J ends lost 5 bases and 4 bases, in that order; junction bases with no gene match: 11.

This sequence joins TRBV7-2 and TRBJ2-7, with a possible D match to TRBD1 (7 bases). V was clipped by 2 bases and J by 0 bases, with 11 bases between them. Germline values: CDR1 SGHTA, CDR2 FQGNSA. This CDR3 has 15 amino acids. The DNA for the CDR3 is TGTGCCAGCAGCTTAAGGCAGGGGGGCTCCTACGAGCAGTACTTC. Its translation: CASSLRQGGSYEQYF.